The present T cell receptor (beta chain) was sequenced within a study of cytomegalovirus exposure and HLA in healthy donors. Study findings and constraints: In a later analysis, CMV-associated beta chains were mostly HLA-associated, it appeared.

The primer mix had 60 Vbeta and 13 Jbeta primers. Data came from immunoSEQ multiplex PCR; TCRdb stores just in-frame clones and leaves some out. The sample has 100,000 to 150,000 clones, roughly 75% seen once. Germline loops: CDR1 MGHRA, CDR2 YSYEKL. The CDR3 runs 16 residues. The V gene end was trimmed by 2 bases and the J gene end by 4 bases; junction bases not matched to a gene: 8. For this clone: The antigen remains undetermined.

The TCR originated in a man aged 25-45 years in good health and CMV-seronegative. This sequence joins TRBV4-1 and TRBJ2-3; 8 positions match TRBD2. The sample taken for sequencing was PBMCs. The CDR3 coding sequence is TGCGCCAGCAGCCAAACCGGGACTAGATTCGCAGATACGCAGTATTTT. Its protein is CASSQTGTRFADTQYF.